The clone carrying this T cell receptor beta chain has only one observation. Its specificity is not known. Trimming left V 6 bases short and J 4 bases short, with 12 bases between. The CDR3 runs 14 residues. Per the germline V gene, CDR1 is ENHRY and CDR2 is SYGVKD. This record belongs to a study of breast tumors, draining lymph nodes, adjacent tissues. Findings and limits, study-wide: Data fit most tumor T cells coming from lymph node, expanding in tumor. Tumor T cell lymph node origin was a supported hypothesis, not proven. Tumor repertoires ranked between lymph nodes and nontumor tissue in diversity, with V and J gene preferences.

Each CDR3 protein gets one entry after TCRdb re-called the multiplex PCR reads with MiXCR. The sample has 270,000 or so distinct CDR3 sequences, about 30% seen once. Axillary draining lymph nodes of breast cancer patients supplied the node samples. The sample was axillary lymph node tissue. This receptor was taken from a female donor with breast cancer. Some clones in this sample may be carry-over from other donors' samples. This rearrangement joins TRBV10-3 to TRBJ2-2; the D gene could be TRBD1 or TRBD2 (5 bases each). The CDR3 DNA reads TGTGCCATCAGGGGGGTCTTAGGCACCGGGGAGCTGTTTTTT. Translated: CAIRGVLGTGELFF.